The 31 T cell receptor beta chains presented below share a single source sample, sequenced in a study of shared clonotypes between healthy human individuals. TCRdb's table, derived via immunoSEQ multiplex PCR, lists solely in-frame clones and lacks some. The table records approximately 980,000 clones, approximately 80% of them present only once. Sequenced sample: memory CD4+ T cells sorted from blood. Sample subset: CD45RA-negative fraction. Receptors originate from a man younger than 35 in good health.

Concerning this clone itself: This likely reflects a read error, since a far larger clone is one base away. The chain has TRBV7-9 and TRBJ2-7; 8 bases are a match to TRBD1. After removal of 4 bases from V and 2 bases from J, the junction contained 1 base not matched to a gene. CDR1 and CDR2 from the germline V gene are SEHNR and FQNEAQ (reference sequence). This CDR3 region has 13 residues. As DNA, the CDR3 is TGTGCCAGCAGCTGGGGACAGGCCTACGAGCAGTACTTC. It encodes CASSWGQAYEQYF.

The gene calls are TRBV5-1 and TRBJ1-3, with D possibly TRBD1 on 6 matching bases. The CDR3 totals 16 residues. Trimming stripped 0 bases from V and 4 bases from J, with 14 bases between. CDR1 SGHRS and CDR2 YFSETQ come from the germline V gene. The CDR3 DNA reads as TGCGCCAGCAGCTTGGCTGCACAGGGTTCCGGAAACACCATATATTTT. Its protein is CASSLAAQGSGNTIYF.

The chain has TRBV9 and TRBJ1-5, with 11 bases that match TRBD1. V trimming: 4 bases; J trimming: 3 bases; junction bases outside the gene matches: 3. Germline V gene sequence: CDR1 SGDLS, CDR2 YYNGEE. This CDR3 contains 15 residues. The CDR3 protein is CASSLGQGVNQPQHF. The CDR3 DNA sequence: TGTGCCAGCAGCCTGGGACAGGGGGTCAATCAGCCCCAGCATTTT.

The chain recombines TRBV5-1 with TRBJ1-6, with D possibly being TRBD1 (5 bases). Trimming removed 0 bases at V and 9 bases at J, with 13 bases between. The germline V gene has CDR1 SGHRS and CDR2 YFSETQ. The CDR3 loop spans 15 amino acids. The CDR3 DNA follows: TGCGCCAGCAGCTTGGAATCCGGAGGGACTTCACCCCTCCACTTT. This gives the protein CASSLESGGTSPLHF.

CDR3 coding DNA: TGTGCCAGCAGCACTACAGTCTACGAGCAGTACTTC. Protein sequence: CASSTTVYEQYF. This chain links TRBV28 with TRBJ2-7; D call uncertain. Per germline, CDR1 MDHEN and CDR2 SYDVKM. V gave up 6 bases and J gave up 3 bases, with 9 bases separating them. The CDR3 runs to 12 residues.

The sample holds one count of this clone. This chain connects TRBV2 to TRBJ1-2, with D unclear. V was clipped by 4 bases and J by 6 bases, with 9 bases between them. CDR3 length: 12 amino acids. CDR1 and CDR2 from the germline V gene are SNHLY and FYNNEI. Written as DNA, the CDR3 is TGTGCCAGCAGTGTGGCCCGGAATGGCTACACCTTC. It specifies CASSVARNGYTF.

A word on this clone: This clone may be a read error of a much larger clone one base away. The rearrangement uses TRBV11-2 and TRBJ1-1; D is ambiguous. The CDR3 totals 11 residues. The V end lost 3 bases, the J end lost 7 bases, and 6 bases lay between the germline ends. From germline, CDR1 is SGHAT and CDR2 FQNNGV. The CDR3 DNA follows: TGTGCCAGCAGCTTGGAGTATGAAGCTTTCTTT. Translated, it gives CASSLEYEAFF. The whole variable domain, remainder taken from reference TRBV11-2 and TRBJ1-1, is EAGVAQSPRYKIIEKRQSVAFWCNPISGHATLYWYQQILGQGPKLLIQFQNNGVVDDSQLPKDRFSAERLKGVDSTLKIQPAKLEDSAVYLCASSLEYEAFFGQGTRLTVV.

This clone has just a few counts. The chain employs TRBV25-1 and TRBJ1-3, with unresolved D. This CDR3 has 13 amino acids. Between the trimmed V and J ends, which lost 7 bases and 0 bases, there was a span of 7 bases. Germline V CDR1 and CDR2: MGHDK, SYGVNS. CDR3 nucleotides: TGTGCCAGCACTCAGACCTCTGGAAACACCATATATTTT. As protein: CASTQTSGNTIYF.

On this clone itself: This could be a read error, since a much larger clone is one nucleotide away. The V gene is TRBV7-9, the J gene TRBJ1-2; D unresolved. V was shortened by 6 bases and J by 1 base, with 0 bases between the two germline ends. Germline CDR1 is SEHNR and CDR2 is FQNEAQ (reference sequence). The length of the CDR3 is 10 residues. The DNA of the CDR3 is TGTGCCAGCAGTAACTATGGCTACACCTTC. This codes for CASSNYGYTF.

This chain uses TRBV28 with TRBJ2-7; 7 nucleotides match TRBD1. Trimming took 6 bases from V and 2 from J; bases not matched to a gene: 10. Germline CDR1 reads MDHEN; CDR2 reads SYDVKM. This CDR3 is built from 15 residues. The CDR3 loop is CASSFLGQATYEQYF. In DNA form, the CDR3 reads TGTGCCAGCAGCTTCCTCGGACAGGCGACCTACGAGCAGTACTTC.

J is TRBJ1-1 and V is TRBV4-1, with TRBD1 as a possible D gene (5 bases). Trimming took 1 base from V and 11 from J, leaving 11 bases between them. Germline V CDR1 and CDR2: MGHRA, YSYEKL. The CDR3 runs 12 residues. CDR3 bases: TGCGCCAGCAGCCAAGTGGGGGTACGCGCTTTCTTT. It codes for CASSQVGVRAFF.

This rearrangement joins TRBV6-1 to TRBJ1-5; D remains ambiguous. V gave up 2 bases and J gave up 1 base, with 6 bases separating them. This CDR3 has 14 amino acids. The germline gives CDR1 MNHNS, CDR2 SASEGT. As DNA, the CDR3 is TGTGCCAGCAGTGAAACCGCCAGCAATCAGCCCCAGCATTTT. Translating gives CASSETASNQPQHF.

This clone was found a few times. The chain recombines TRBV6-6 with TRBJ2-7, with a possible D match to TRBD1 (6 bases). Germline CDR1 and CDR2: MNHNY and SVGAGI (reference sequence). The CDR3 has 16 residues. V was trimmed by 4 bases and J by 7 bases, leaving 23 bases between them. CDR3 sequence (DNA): TGTGCCAGCAGTTGGTCTTCCGTAAAGGACAGTGGGGAGCAGTACTTC. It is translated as CASSWSSVKDSGEQYF.

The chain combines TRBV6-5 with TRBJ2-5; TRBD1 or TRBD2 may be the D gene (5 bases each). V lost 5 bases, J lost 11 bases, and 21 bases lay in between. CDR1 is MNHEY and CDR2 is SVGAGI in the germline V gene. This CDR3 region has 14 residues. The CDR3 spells CASSPWGSPREQYF. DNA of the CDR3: TGTGCCAGCAGTCCCTGGGGCTCCCCGAGGGAGCAGTACTTC.

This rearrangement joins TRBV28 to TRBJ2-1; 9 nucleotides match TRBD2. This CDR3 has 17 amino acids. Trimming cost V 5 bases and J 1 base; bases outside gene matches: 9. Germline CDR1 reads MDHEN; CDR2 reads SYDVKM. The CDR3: CASSTVAGDRSYNEQFF. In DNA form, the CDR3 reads TGTGCCAGCAGTACCGTAGCGGGGGACCGGTCCTACAATGAGCAGTTCTTC.

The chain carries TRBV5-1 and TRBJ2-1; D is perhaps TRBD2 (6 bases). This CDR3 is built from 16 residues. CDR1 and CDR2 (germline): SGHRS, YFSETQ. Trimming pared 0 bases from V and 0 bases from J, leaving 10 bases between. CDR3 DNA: TGCGCCAGCAGCTTGGCCGGGGGACGCTCCTACAATGAGCAGTTCTTC. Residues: CASSLAGGRSYNEQFF.

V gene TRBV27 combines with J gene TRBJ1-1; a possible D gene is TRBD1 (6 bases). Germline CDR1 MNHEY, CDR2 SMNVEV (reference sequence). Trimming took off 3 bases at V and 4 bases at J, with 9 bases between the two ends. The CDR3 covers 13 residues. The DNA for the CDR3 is TGTGCCAGCAGTTTCCGGGACACCACTGAAGCTTTCTTT. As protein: CASSFRDTTEAFF.

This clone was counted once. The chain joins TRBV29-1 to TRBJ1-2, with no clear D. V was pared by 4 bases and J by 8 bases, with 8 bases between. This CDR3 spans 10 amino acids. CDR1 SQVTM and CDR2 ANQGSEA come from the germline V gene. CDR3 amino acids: CSVGSQGYTF. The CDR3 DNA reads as TGCAGCGTTGGTTCACAAGGCTACACCTTC.

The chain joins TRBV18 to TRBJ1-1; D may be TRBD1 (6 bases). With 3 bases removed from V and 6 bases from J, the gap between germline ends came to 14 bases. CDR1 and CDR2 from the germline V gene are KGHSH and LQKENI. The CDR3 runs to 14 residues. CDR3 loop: CASSPSTGSPEAFF. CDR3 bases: TGTGCCAGCTCACCTTCTACAGGGTCCCCTGAAGCTTTCTTT.

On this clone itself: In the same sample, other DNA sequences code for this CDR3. The CDR3 DNA reads as TGCAGCGTTGGGACAGTAGGAAACACCATATATTTT. It codes for CSVGTVGNTIYF. The V gene is TRBV29-1, the J gene TRBJ1-3, with D perhaps TRBD1 (6 bases). Trimming cost V 4 bases and J 4 bases, with 8 bases left between them. This CDR3 has 12 amino acids. Per germline, CDR1 SQVTM and CDR2 ANQGSEA.

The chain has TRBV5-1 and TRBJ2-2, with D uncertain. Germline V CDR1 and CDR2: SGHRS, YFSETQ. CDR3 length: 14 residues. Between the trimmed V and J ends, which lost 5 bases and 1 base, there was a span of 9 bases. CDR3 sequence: CASRNDGNTGELFF. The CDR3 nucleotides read TGCGCCAGCAGAAACGACGGGAACACCGGGGAGCTGTTTTTT.

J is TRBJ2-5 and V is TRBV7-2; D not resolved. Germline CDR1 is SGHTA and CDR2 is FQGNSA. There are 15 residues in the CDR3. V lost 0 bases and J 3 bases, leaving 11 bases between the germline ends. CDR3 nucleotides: TGTGCCAGCAGCTTAGCGGGCCTGGTGGAAGAGACCCAGTACTTC. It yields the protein CASSLAGLVEETQYF.

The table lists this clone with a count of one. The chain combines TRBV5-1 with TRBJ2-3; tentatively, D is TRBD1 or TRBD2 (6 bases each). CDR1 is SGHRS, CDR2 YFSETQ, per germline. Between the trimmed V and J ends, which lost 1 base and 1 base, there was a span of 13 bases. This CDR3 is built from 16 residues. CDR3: CASSLPLGGGTDTQYF. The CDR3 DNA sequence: TGCGCCAGCAGCTTGCCGTTGGGGGGCGGCACAGATACGCAGTATTTT.

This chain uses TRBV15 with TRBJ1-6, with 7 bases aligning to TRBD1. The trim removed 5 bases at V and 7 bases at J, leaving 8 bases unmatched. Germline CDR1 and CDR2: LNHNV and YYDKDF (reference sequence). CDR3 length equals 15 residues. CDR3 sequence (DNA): TGTGCCACCAGCCCCAGTCGACAGGGAAATTCACCCCTCCACTTT. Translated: CATSPSRQGNSPLHF.

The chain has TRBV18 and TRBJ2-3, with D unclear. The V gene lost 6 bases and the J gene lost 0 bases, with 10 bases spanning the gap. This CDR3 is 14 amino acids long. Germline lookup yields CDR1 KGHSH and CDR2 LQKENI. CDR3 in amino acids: CASSLTDSTDTQYF. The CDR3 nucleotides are TGTGCCAGCTCGCTGACGGACAGCACAGATACGCAGTATTTT.

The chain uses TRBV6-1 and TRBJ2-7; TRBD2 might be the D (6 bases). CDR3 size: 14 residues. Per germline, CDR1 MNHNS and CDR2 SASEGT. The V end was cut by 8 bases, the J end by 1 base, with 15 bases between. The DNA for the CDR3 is TGTGCCAGCGGGTGGAGGGGTCCATCCTACGAGCAGTACTTC. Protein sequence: CASGWRGPSYEQYF.

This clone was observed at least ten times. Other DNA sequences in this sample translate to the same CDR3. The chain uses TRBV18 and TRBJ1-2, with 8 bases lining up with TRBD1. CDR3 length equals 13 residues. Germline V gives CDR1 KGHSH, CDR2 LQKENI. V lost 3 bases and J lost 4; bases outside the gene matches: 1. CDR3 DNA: TGTGCCAGCTCACCCACAGGGGGCTATGGCTACACCTTC. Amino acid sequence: CASSPTGGYGYTF.

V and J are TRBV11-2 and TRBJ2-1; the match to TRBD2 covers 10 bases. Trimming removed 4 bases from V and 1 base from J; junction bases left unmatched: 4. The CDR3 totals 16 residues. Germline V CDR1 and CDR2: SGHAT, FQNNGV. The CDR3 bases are TGTGCCAGCAGCTGGAAGGGACTAGCGTCCTACAATGAGCAGTTCTTC. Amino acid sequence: CASSWKGLASYNEQFF.

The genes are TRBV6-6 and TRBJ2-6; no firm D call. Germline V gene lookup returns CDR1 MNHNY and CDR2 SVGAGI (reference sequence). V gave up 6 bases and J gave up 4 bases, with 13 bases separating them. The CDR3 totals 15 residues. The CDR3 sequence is CASSSSGQGANVLTF. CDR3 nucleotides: TGTGCCAGCAGCTCCTCGGGCCAGGGGGCCAACGTCCTGACTTTC.

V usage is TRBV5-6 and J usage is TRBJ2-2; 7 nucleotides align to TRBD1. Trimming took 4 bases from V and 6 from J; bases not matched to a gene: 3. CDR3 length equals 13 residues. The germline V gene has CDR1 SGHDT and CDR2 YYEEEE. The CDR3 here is CASSRDSPGELFF. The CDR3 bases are TGTGCCAGCAGCCGGGACAGCCCCGGGGAGCTGTTTTTT.

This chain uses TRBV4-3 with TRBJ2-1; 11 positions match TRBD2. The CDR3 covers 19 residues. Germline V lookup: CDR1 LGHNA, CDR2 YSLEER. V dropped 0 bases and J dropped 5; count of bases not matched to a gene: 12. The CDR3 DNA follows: TGCGCCAGCAGCCAAGATCCGGGGGGTAGCGGGAGGGCCCACAATGAGCAGTTCTTC. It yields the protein CASSQDPGGSGRAHNEQFF.